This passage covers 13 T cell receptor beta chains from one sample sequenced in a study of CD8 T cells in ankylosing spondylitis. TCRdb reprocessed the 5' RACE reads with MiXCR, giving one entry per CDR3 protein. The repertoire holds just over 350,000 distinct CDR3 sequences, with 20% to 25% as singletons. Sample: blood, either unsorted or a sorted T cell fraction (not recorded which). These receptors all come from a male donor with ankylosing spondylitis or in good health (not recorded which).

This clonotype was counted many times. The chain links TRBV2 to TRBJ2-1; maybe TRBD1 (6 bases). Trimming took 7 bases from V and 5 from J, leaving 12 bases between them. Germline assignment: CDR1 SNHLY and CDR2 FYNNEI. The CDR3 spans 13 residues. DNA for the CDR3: TGTGCCAGCAAGGACAGTGCGGACAATGAGCAGTTCTTC. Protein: CASKDSADNEQFF.

CDR3 bases: TGTGCCAGCAGTGGGGACCGGGATTTGGATACGCAGTATTTT. Protein sequence: CASSGDRDLDTQYF. The rearrangement uses TRBV6-1 and TRBJ2-3, with D possibly being TRBD1 or TRBD2 (5 bases each). The germline V and J ends were trimmed by 4 bases and 6 bases, with 14 bases remaining between them. Germline V gene data show CDR1 as MNHNS and CDR2 as SASEGT. The CDR3 is made up of 14 amino acids.

The CDR3 nucleotides are TGTGCCAGCAGCGGGTGGATCGGGGAGCTGTTTTTT. This gives the protein CASSGWIGELFF. The rearrangement uses TRBV9 and TRBJ2-2, with unresolved D. The ends were cut back, 3 bases at V and 7 bases at J, with 7 bases in the middle. Germline V gives CDR1 SGDLS, CDR2 YYNGEE. There are 12 residues in the CDR3. The full variable domain, rest sourced from reference TRBV9 and TRBJ2-2, is DSGVTQTPKHLITATGQRVTLRCSPRSGDLSVYWYQQSLDQGLQFLIQYYNGEERAKGNILERFSAQQFPDLHSELNLSSLELGDSALYFCASSGWIGELFFGEGSRLTVL.

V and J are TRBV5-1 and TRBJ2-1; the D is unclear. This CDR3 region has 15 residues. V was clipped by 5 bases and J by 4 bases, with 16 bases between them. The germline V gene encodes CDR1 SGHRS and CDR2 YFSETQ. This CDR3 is CASRNPGSYYNEQFF. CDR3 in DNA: TGCGCCAGCAGGAACCCCGGGTCTTATTACAATGAGCAGTTCTTC. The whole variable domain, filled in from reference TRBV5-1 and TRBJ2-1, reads KAGVTQTPRYLIKTRGQQVTLSCSPISGHRSVSWYQQTPGQGLQFLFEYFSETQRNKGNFPGRFSGRQFSNSRSEMNVSTLELGDSALYLCASRNPGSYYNEQFFGPGTRLTVL.

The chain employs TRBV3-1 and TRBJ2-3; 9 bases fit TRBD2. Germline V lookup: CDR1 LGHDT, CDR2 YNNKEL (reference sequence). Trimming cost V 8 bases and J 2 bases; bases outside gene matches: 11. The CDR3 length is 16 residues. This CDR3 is CASQDNLAGHTDTQYF. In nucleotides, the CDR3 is TGTGCCAGCCAAGATAACCTAGCGGGGCACACAGATACGCAGTATTTT.

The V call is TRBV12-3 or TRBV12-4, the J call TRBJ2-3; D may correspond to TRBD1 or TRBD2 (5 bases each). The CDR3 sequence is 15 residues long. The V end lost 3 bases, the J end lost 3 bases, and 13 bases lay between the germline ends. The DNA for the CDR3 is TGTGCCAGCAGTTTTGAGGGGAAGAGGACAGATACGCAGTATTTT. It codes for CASSFEGKRTDTQYF.

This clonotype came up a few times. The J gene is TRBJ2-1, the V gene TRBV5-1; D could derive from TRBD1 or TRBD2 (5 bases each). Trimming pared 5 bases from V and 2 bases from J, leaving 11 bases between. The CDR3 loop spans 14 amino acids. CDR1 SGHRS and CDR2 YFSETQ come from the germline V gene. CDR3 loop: CASSRDGPYNEQFF. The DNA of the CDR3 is TGCGCCAGCAGTCGGGACGGCCCCTACAATGAGCAGTTCTTC.

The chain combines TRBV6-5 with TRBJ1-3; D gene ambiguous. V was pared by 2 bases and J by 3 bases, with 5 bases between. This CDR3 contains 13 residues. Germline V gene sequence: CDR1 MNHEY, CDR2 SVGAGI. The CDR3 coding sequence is TGTGCCAGCAGTTACCGGTTTGGAAACACCATATATTTT. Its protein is CASSYRFGNTIYF.

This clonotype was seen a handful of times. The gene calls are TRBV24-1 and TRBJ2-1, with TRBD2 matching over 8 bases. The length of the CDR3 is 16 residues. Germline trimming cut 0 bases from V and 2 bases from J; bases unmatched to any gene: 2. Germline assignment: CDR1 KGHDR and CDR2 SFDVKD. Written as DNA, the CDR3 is TGTGCCACCAGTGATTTGAGTAGCGGGACCTACAATGAGCAGTTCTTC. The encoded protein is CATSDLSSGTYNEQFF.

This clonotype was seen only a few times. This chain's CDR3 is CASTLVDTSTDTQYF. CDR3 DNA: TGTGCCAGCACCCTCGTGGACACGAGCACAGATACGCAGTATTTT. The chain has TRBV12-3 or TRBV12-4 and TRBJ2-3, with D tentatively TRBD1 (5 bases). Between the trimmed V and J ends, which lost 7 bases and 0 bases, there was a span of 14 bases. CDR3 size: 15 residues.

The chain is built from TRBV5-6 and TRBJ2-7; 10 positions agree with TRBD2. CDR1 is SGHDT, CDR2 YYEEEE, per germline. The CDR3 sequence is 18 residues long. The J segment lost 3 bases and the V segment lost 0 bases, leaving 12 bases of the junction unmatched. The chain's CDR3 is CASSLELAGHPSYYEQYF. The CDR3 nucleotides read TGTGCCAGCAGCTTGGAACTAGCGGGGCACCCCTCCTACTACGAGCAGTACTTC.

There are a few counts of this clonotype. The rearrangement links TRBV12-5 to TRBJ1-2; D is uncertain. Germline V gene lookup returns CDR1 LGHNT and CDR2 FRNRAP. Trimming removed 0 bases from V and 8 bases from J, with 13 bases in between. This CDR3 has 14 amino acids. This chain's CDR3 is CASGLVGGPLGYTF. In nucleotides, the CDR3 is TGTGCTAGTGGTTTGGTTGGCGGGCCTCTGGGCTACACCTTC.

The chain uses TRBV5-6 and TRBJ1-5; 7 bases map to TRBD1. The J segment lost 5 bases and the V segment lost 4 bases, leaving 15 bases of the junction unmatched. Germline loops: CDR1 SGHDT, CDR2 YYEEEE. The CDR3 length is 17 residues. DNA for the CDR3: TGTGCCAGCAGCCCAGGGGGAGATTTGGGCTGGGATCAGCCCCAGCATTTT. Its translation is CASSPGGDLGWDQPQHF.